A selection of T cell receptor beta chains follows, all from one sample in a study of shared clonotypes between healthy human individuals. Assay used: immunoSEQ multiplex PCR; TCRdb lists only in-frame clones, some missing. The table has about 1 million clones, about 75% seen once. Sequencing was carried out using memory CD4+ T cells sorted from blood. These receptors were taken from a man aged 18 to 29 in good health. CDR3s include the opening cysteine and the closing phenylalanine or tryptophan. A D gene is named only where the DNA matches it firmly. Part of the rows lack a size; the others show once, few, many or a class for expanded clones.

v_gene: TRBV7-9; abundance: NA; j_gene: TRBJ1-1; d_gene: NA; CDR3aa: CASSLSESMNTEAFF; CDR3nt: TGTGCCAGCAGCTTAAGTGAGAGCATGAACACTGAAGCTTTCTTT
v_gene: TRBV9; abundance: NA; j_gene: TRBJ2-1; d_gene: NA; CDR3aa: CASSVVSDEQFF; CDR3nt: TGTGCCAGCAGCGTAGTGTCCGATGAGCAGTTCTTC
v_gene: TRBV6-5; abundance: NA; j_gene: TRBJ1-2; d_gene: NA; CDR3aa: CASYFQAYGYTF; CDR3nt: TGTGCCAGCTACTTTCAGGCCTATGGCTACACCTTC
v_gene: TRBV10-2; abundance: few; j_gene: TRBJ1-5; d_gene: NA; CDR3aa: CASSDRGISNQPQHF; CDR3nt: TGCGCCAGCAGTGATCGGGGGATTAGCAATCAGCCCCAGCATTTT
v_gene: TRBV2; abundance: NA; j_gene: TRBJ1-5; d_gene: TRBD1; CDR3aa: CASSEDRVKKPQHF; CDR3nt: TGTGCCAGCAGTGAGGACAGGGTTAAAAAGCCCCAGCATTTT
v_gene: TRBV6-1; abundance: NA; j_gene: TRBJ2-5; d_gene: TRBD1; CDR3aa: CASGDRGRETQYF; CDR3nt: TGTGCCAGCGGAGACAGGGGTAGAGAGACCCAGTACTTC
v_gene: TRBV6-6; abundance: NA; j_gene: TRBJ2-3; d_gene: NA; CDR3aa: CASSYSTEIRGTQYF; CDR3nt: TGTGCCAGCAGTTACTCGACAGAGATTCGGGGTACGCAGTATTTT
v_gene: TRBV7-2; abundance: NA; j_gene: TRBJ2-7; d_gene: TRBD2; CDR3aa: CASSFSGPPYEQYF; CDR3nt: TGTGCCAGCAGCTTTAGCGGGCCTCCCTACGAGCAGTACTTC
v_gene: TRBV11-2; abundance: NA; j_gene: TRBJ2-1; d_gene: TRBD1; CDR3aa: CASSDRDRGNEQFF; CDR3nt: TGTGCCAGCAGCGACCGGGACAGGGGGAATGAGCAGTTCTTC
v_gene: TRBV30; abundance: many; j_gene: TRBJ1-1; d_gene: NA; CDR3aa: CAWSREMNTEAFF; CDR3nt: TGTGCCTGGAGTCGGGAGATGAACACTGAAGCTTTCTTT
v_gene: TRBV5-1; abundance: NA; j_gene: TRBJ2-3; d_gene: TRBD1; CDR3aa: CASSKDRATDTQYF; CDR3nt: TGCGCCAGCAGCAAGGACAGGGCAACAGATACGCAGTATTTT
v_gene: TRBV6-5; abundance: few; j_gene: TRBJ2-7; d_gene: TRBD1; CDR3aa: CASSPRGTGSYEQYF; CDR3nt: TGTGCCAGCAGCCCACGGGGGACAGGGAGTTACGAGCAGTACTTC
v_gene: TRBV6-5; abundance: NA; j_gene: TRBJ1-3; d_gene: NA; CDR3aa: CASSYRVSSGNTIYF; CDR3nt: TGTGCCAGCAGTTACAGGGTAAGCTCTGGAAACACCATATATTTT
v_gene: TRBV5-5; abundance: NA; j_gene: TRBJ1-5; d_gene: NA; CDR3aa: CASSLGVGNQPQHF; CDR3nt: TGTGCCAGCAGCTTGGGGGTCGGCAATCAGCCCCAGCATTTT
v_gene: TRBV20-1; abundance: NA; j_gene: TRBJ2-7; d_gene: NA; CDR3aa: CSASARDEQYF; CDR3nt: TGCAGTGCTAGTGCCCGGGACGAGCAGTACTTC
v_gene: TRBV28; abundance: NA; j_gene: TRBJ1-2; d_gene: TRBD1; CDR3aa: CASRSTGVGYGYTF; CDR3nt: TGTGCCAGCAGATCGACAGGGGTCGGCTATGGCTACACCTTC
v_gene: TRBV5-1; abundance: NA; j_gene: TRBJ2-2; d_gene: TRBD1; CDR3aa: CASSSGQGGGELFF; CDR3nt: TGCGCCAGCAGCAGTGGACAGGGCGGTGGGGAGCTGTTTTTT
v_gene: TRBV19; abundance: NA; j_gene: TRBJ2-2; d_gene: TRBD2; CDR3aa: CATTSGISSGELFF; CDR3nt: TGTGCCACCACTAGCGGGATAAGCTCCGGGGAGCTGTTTTTT
v_gene: TRBV7-9; abundance: few; j_gene: TRBJ1-4; d_gene: TRBD1; CDR3aa: CASSSSGTGGEKLFF; CDR3nt: TGTGCCAGCAGCTCTTCCGGGACAGGGGGCGAAAAACTGTTTTTT
v_gene: TRBV5-5; abundance: NA; j_gene: TRBJ1-1; d_gene: NA; CDR3aa: CASSSQTALNTEAFF; CDR3nt: TGTGCCAGCAGTTCCCAGACAGCTCTGAACACTGAAGCTTTCTTT
v_gene: TRBV9; abundance: NA; j_gene: TRBJ2-2; d_gene: NA; CDR3aa: CASSRLRELLNTGELFF; CDR3nt: TGTGCCAGCAGCCGACTCAGGGAGTTGTTGAACACCGGGGAGCTGTTTTTT
v_gene: TRBV18; abundance: once; j_gene: TRBJ2-5; d_gene: NA; CDR3aa: CASSPSRVRETQYF; CDR3nt: TGTGCCAGCTCACCATCCAGGGTGAGAGAGACCCAGTACTTC
v_gene: TRBV19; abundance: NA; j_gene: TRBJ1-3; d_gene: NA; CDR3aa: CASSPAGSSGNTIYF; CDR3nt: TGTGCCAGTAGCCCTGCCGGATCCTCTGGAAACACCATATATTTT
v_gene: TRBV6-1; abundance: NA; j_gene: TRBJ1-2; d_gene: NA; CDR3aa: CASSERWQRDNYGYTF; CDR3nt: TGTGCCAGCAGTGAAAGATGGCAGCGAGACAACTATGGCTACACCTTC
v_gene: TRBV5-1; abundance: NA; j_gene: TRBJ1-1; d_gene: TRBD1; CDR3aa: CASSQDRGRGTEAFF; CDR3nt: TGCGCCAGCAGCCAGGACAGGGGGCGCGGGACTGAAGCTTTCTTT
v_gene: TRBV19; abundance: NA; j_gene: TRBJ1-6; d_gene: NA; CDR3aa: CATRPFYHSYNSPLHF; CDR3nt: TGTGCCACTCGACCCTTCTATCACTCCTATAATTCACCCCTCCACTTT
v_gene: TRBV15; abundance: NA; j_gene: TRBJ2-7; d_gene: TRBD1; CDR3aa: CATSKDRADFYEQYF; CDR3nt: TGTGCCACCAGCAAGGACAGGGCTGATTTCTACGAGCAGTACTTC
v_gene: TRBV10-3; abundance: NA; j_gene: TRBJ2-5; d_gene: NA; CDR3aa: CAISDGQTGSGETQYF; CDR3nt: TGTGCCATCAGTGACGGTCAGACCGGGAGTGGAGAGACCCAGTACTTC
v_gene: TRBV10-3; abundance: NA; j_gene: TRBJ1-5; d_gene: NA; CDR3aa: CAISLGARQPQHF; CDR3nt: TGTGCCATCTCGTTGGGGGCTAGGCAGCCCCAGCATTTT
v_gene: TRBV2; abundance: NA; j_gene: TRBJ2-2; d_gene: TRBD2; CDR3aa: CASTIGLAGGAGELFF; CDR3nt: TGTGCCAGCACCATTGGGCTAGCGGGGGGGGCCGGGGAGCTGTTTTTT
v_gene: TRBV15; abundance: few; j_gene: TRBJ1-4; d_gene: NA; CDR3aa: CATSREGRGASEKLFF; CDR3nt: TGTGCCACCAGCAGAGAGGGGAGGGGCGCATCTGAAAAACTGTTTTTT
v_gene: TRBV14; abundance: NA; j_gene: TRBJ1-6; d_gene: TRBD1; CDR3aa: CASSLPGTGGNSPLHF; CDR3nt: TGTGCCAGCAGCCTTCCCGGGACAGGGGGTAATTCACCCCTCCACTTT
v_gene: TRBV19; abundance: NA; j_gene: TRBJ2-2; d_gene: TRBD1; CDR3aa: CASSGTDFNTGELFF; CDR3nt: TGTGCCAGTAGCGGGACAGATTTCAACACCGGGGAGCTGTTTTTT
v_gene: TRBV7-2; abundance: NA; j_gene: TRBJ2-7; d_gene: TRBD1; CDR3aa: CASSHRQGTSYEQYF; CDR3nt: TGTGCCAGCAGCCATAGACAGGGGACGTCCTACGAGCAGTACTTC
v_gene: TRBV5-1; abundance: NA; j_gene: TRBJ1-5; d_gene: NA; CDR3aa: CASSLDSAPPQPQHF; CDR3nt: TGCGCCAGCAGCTTGGACAGTGCCCCTCCTCAGCCCCAGCATTTT
v_gene: TRBV16; abundance: many; j_gene: TRBJ1-1; d_gene: NA; CDR3aa: CASSRGETDTEAFF; CDR3nt: TGTGCCAGCAGCCGGGGGGAAACCGACACTGAAGCTTTCTTT
v_gene: TRBV11-2; abundance: few; j_gene: TRBJ2-7; d_gene: TRBD1; CDR3aa: CASSLEVPGGPRRNDQYF; CDR3nt: TGTGCCAGCAGCTTAGAAGTTCCAGGGGGTCCCCGTAGGAACGATCAGTACTTC
v_gene: TRBV10-3; abundance: NA; j_gene: TRBJ1-1; d_gene: TRBD1; CDR3aa: CAISSGQGGAEAFF; CDR3nt: TGTGCCATCAGTTCGGGACAGGGGGGCGCTGAAGCTTTCTTT
v_gene: TRBV5-1; abundance: NA; j_gene: TRBJ1-4; d_gene: NA; CDR3aa: CASSKGGTENEKLFF; CDR3nt: TGCGCCAGCAGCAAGGGAGGGACGGAGAATGAAAAACTGTTTTTT
v_gene: TRBV12-5; abundance: NA; j_gene: TRBJ2-1; d_gene: NA; CDR3aa: CASGLEWREQFF; CDR3nt: TGTGCTAGTGGTTTGGAGTGGCGTGAGCAGTTCTTC
v_gene: TRBV29-1; abundance: NA; j_gene: TRBJ1-3; d_gene: TRBD1; CDR3aa: CSVGQGGGNTIYF; CDR3nt: TGCAGCGTTGGACAGGGGGGAGGAAACACCATATATTTT
v_gene: TRBV7-2; abundance: NA; j_gene: TRBJ1-4; d_gene: TRBD1; CDR3aa: CASSRDRGVEKLFF; CDR3nt: TGTGCCAGCAGCCGCGACAGGGGTGTGGAAAAACTGTTTTTT
v_gene: TRBV10-3; abundance: NA; j_gene: TRBJ1-5; d_gene: NA; CDR3aa: CAISESGGRQPQHF; CDR3nt: TGTGCCATCAGTGAGTCGGGAGGTAGGCAGCCCCAGCATTTT
v_gene: TRBV12-5; abundance: NA; j_gene: TRBJ2-3; d_gene: TRBD2; CDR3aa: CASGLEARTSRFSTDTQYF; CDR3nt: TGTGCTAGTGGTTTAGAGGCCCGGACTAGCAGATTCAGCACAGATACGCAGTATTTT
v_gene: TRBV7-6; abundance: NA; j_gene: TRBJ1-3; d_gene: NA; CDR3aa: CASSSEGVYSGNTIYF; CDR3nt: TGTGCCAGCAGCTCAGAAGGGGTCTACTCTGGAAACACCATATATTTT
v_gene: TRBV10-3; abundance: NA; j_gene: TRBJ1-5; d_gene: NA; CDR3aa: CAIRSSANQPQHF; CDR3nt: TGTGCCATCAGATCCAGCGCCAATCAGCCCCAGCATTTT
v_gene: TRBV6-6; abundance: once; j_gene: TRBJ1-5; d_gene: NA; CDR3aa: CASSYGGNQPQHF; CDR3nt: TGTGCCAGCAGTTACGGGGGGAATCAGCCCCAGCATTTT
v_gene: TRBV5-1; abundance: NA; j_gene: TRBJ2-3; d_gene: NA; CDR3aa: CASSREGLSGGSDTQYF; CDR3nt: TGCGCCAGCAGCCGGGAAGGACTTTCTGGAGGTTCAGATACGCAGTATTTT
v_gene: TRBV19; abundance: few; j_gene: TRBJ1-5; d_gene: NA; CDR3aa: CASSIGTGISNQPQHF; CDR3nt: TGTGCCAGTAGTATTGGCACTGGGATTAGCAATCAGCCCCAGCATTTT
v_gene: TRBV2; abundance: once; j_gene: TRBJ2-2; d_gene: NA; CDR3aa: CASSVTGPLHSTGELFF; CDR3nt: TGTGCCAGCAGTGTAACAGGGCCCCTACATTCAACCGGGGAGCTGTTTTTT
v_gene: TRBV19; abundance: NA; j_gene: TRBJ2-7; d_gene: NA; CDR3aa: CASSIGKLTSYEQYF; CDR3nt: TGTGCCAGTAGTATAGGGAAACTCACGTCCTACGAGCAGTACTTC
v_gene: TRBV11-2; abundance: few; j_gene: TRBJ1-1; d_gene: NA; CDR3aa: CASSLSLVNTEAFF; CDR3nt: TGTGCCAGCAGCTTATCCCTGGTGAACACTGAAGCTTTCTTT
v_gene: TRBV6-6; abundance: NA; j_gene: TRBJ1-4; d_gene: NA; CDR3aa: CASSYSTGGLFF; CDR3nt: TGTGCCAGCAGTTACTCAACGGGGGGACTGTTTTTT
v_gene: TRBV5-1; abundance: NA; j_gene: TRBJ2-7; d_gene: TRBD1; CDR3aa: CASSLVDRQGAQQYF; CDR3nt: TGCGCCAGCAGCTTGGTGGACCGACAGGGGGCGCAGCAGTACTTC
v_gene: TRBV7-9; abundance: NA; j_gene: TRBJ1-5; d_gene: TRBD1; CDR3aa: CASSPGGQSHQPQHF; CDR3nt: TGTGCCAGCAGCCCCGGGGGACAGAGCCATCAGCCCCAGCATTTT
v_gene: TRBV5-1; abundance: many; j_gene: TRBJ1-5; d_gene: NA; CDR3aa: CASSIPLYSNQPQHF; CDR3nt: TGCGCCAGCAGCATCCCCCTTTATAGCAATCAGCCCCAGCATTTT
v_gene: TRBV6-6; abundance: once; j_gene: TRBJ1-1; d_gene: NA; CDR3aa: CASSYTGRSNTEAFF; CDR3nt: TGTGCCAGCAGTTATACAGGGAGATCCAACACTGAAGCTTTCTTT
v_gene: TRBV5-1; abundance: NA; j_gene: TRBJ2-5; d_gene: NA; CDR3aa: CASSLMSGWRETQYF; CDR3nt: TGCGCCAGCAGCTTGATGTCAGGGTGGCGAGAGACCCAGTACTTC